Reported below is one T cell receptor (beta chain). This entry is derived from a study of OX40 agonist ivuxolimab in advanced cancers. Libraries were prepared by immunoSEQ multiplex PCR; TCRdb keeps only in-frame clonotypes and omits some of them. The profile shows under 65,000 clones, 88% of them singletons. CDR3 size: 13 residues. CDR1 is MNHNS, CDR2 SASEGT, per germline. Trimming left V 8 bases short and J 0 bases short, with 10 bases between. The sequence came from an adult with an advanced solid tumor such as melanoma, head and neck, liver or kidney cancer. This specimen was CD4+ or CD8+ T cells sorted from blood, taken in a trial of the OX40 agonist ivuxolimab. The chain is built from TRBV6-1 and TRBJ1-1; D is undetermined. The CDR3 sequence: CASRLGMNTEAFF. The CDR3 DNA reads TGTGCCAGCCGATTAGGCATGAACACTGAAGCTTTCTTT.